This entry lists 3 T cell receptor beta chains sequenced from one sample in a study of early stage breast cancer tumors. Profiled with immunoSEQ multiplex PCR; TCRdb holds only in-frame clones, not every one. Found here are about 72,000 clones, 79% of them singletons; the top ten hold 3% to 3.5%. Sequenced: blood. The receptors were sampled from a person aged 60 to 70 with breast cancer.

The chain couples TRBV6-1 to TRBJ2-3; 15 nucleotides agree with TRBD2. This CDR3 is built from 19 residues. Germline loops: CDR1 MNHNS, CDR2 SASEGT. The junction had 7 bases not matched to a gene; V was cut back by 3 bases and J by 0 bases. CDR3 in DNA: TGTGCCAGCAGTGACGCCGGGGGACTAGCGGGGGGAAGCACAGATACGCAGTATTTT. Amino acid sequence: CASSDAGGLAGGSTDTQYF.

The V gene is TRBV6-5, the J gene TRBJ1-2, with 8 nucleotides matching TRBD1. The CDR3 contains 15 residues. V lost 5 bases and J lost 4; bases outside the gene matches: 9. CDR1 and CDR2 (germline): MNHEY, SVGAGI. CDR3 sequence: CASSTSQGGVYGYTF. CDR3 coding DNA: TGTGCCAGCAGTACGTCACAGGGGGGGGTCTATGGCTACACCTTC.

This sequence joins TRBV1 and TRBJ1-5. TRBV1 is a pseudogene. The CDR3 has 17 amino acids. CDR3 coding DNA: TGCACCAGCAGCCGCCCAAGTAGAATAAAAGGCAATCAGCCCCAGCATTTT. Its protein is CTSSRPSRIKGNQPQHF.